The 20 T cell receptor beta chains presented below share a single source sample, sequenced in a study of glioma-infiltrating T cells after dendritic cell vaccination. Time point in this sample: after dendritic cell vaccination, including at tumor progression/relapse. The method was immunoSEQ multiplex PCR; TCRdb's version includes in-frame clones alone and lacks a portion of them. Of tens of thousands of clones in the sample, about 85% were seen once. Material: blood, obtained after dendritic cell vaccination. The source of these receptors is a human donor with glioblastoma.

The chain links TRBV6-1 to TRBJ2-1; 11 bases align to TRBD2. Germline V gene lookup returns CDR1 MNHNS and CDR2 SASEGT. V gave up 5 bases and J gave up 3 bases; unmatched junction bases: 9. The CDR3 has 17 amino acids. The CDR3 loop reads CASSKGLAGSLYNEQFF. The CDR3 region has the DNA TGTGCCAGCAGTAAAGGACTAGCGGGCAGTCTCTACAATGAGCAGTTCTTC.

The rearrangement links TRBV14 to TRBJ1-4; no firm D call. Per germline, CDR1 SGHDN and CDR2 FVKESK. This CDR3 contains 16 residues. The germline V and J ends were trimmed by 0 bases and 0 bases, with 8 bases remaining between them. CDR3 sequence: CASSQEGRATNEKLFF. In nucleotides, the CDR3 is TGTGCCAGCAGCCAAGAGGGCCGTGCAACTAATGAAAAACTGTTTTTT.

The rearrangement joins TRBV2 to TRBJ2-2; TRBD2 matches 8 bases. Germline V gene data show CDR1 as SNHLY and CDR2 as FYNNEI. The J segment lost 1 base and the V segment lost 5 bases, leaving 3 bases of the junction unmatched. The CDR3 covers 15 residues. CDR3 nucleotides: TGTGCCAGCAGTTTAGCGGGGCAGAACACCGGGGAGCTGTTTTTT. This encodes CASSLAGQNTGELFF.

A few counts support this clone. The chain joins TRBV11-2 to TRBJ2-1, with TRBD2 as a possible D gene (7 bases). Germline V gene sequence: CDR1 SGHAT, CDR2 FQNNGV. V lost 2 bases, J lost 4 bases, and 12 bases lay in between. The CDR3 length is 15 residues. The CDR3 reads CASSLMGRGYNEQFF. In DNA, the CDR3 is TGTGCCAGCAGCTTAATGGGGAGGGGGTACAATGAGCAGTTCTTC. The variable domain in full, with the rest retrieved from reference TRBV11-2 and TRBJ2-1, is EAGVAQSPRYKIIEKRQSVAFWCNPISGHATLYWYQQILGQGPKLLIQFQNNGVVDDSQLPKDRFSAERLKGVDSTLKIQPAKLEDSAVYLCASSLMGRGYNEQFFGPGTRLTVL.

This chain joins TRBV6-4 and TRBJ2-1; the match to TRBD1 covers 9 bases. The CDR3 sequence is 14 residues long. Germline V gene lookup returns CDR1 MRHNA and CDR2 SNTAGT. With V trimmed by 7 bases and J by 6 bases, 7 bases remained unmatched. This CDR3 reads CASKTTDRGNEQFF. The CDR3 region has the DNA TGTGCCAGCAAAACGACGGACAGGGGCAATGAGCAGTTCTTC.

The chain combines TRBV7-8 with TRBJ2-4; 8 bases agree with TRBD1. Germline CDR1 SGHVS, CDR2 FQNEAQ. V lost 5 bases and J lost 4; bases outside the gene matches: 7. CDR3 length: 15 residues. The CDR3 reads CASSLRDRIKNIQYF. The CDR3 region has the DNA TGTGCCAGCAGCCTCCGGGACAGGATAAAAAACATTCAGTACTTC.

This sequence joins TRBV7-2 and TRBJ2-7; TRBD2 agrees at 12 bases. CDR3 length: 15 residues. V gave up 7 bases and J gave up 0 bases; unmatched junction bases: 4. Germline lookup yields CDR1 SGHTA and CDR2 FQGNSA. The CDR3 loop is CASTPSGGDSYEQYF. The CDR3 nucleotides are TGTGCCAGCACCCCTAGCGGGGGGGACTCCTACGAGCAGTACTTC.

CDR3 nucleotide sequence: TGTGCCAGCAGCCAGACAGGGAACACTGAAGCTTTCTTT. Protein product: CASSQTGNTEAFF. The chain is built from TRBV7-9 and TRBJ1-1; TRBD1 might be the D (6 bases). This CDR3 has 13 residues. Trimming took off 5 bases at V and 1 base at J, with 8 bases between the two ends. Germline assignment: CDR1 SEHNR and CDR2 FQNEAQ (reference sequence).

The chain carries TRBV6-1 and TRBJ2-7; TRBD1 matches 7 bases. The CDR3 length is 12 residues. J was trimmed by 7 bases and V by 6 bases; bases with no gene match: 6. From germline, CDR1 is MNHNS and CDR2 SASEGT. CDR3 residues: CASRRGGWEQYF. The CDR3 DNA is TGTGCCAGCAGGAGAGGGGGCTGGGAGCAGTACTTC.

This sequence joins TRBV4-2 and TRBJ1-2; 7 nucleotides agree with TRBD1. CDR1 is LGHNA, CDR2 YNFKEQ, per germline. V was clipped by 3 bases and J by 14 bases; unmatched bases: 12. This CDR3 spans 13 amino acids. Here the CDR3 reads CASSHGIEQGRTF. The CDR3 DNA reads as TGTGCCAGCAGCCACGGCATCGAACAGGGGAGAACCTTC.

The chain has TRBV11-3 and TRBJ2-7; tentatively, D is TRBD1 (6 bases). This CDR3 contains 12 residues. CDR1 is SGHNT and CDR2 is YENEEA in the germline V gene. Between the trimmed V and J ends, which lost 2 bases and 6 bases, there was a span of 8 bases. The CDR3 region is CASSLTTGEQYF. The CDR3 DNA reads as TGTGCCAGCAGCTTAACGACAGGCGAGCAGTACTTC.

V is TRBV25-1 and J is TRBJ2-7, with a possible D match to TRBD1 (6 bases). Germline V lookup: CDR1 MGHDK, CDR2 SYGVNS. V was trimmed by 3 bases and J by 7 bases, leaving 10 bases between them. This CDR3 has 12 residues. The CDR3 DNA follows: TGTGCCAGCAGTGAGGGGGCTAAAGAGCAGTACTTC. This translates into CASSEGAKEQYF.

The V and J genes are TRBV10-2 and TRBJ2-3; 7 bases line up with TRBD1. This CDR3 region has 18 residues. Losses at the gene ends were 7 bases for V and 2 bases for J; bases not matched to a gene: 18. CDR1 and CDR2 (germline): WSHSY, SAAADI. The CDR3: CASTLPPIRDSTTDTQYF. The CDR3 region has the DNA TGCGCCAGCACCCTGCCCCCTATCCGGGACAGCACCACAGATACGCAGTATTTT.

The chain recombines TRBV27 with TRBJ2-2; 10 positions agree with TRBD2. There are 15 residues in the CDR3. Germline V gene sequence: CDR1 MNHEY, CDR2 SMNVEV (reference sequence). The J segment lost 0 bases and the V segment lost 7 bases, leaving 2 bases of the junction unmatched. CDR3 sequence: CASNLAGANTGELFF. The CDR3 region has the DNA TGTGCCAGCAACCTAGCGGGGGCGAACACCGGGGAGCTGTTTTTT.

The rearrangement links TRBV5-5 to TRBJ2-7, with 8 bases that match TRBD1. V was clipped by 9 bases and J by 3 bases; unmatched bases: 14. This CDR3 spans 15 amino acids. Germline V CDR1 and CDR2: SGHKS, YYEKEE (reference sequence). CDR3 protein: CATSEVPGGYYEQYF. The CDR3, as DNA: TGTGCCACCTCGGAAGTCCCAGGGGGCTACTACGAGCAGTACTTC.

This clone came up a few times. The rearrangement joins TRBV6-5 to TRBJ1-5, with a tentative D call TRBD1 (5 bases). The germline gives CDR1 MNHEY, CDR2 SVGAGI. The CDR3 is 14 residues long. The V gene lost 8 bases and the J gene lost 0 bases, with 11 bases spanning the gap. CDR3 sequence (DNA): TGTGCCAGCCAAACGGGGGATAGCAATCAGCCCCAGCATTTT. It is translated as CASQTGDSNQPQHF.

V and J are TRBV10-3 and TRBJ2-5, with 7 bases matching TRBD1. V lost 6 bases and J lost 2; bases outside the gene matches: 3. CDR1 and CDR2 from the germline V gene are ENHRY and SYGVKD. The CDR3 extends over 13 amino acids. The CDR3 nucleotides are TGTGCCATCAGCCAGACAGGGCAAGAGACCCAGTACTTC. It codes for CAISQTGQETQYF.

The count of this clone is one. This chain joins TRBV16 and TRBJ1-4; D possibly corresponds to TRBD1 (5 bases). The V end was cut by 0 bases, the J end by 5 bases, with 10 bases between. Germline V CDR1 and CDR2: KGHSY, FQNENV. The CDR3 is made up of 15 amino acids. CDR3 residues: CASSQSGLLNEKLFF. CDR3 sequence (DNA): TGTGCCAGCAGCCAATCGGGGCTCCTAAATGAAAAACTGTTTTTT.

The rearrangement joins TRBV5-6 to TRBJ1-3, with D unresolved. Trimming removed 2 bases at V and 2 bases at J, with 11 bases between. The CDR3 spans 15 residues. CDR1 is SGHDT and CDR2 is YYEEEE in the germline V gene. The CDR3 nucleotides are TGTGCCAGCAGCTTTGGCCAGTACCCTGGAAACACCATATATTTT. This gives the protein CASSFGQYPGNTIYF.

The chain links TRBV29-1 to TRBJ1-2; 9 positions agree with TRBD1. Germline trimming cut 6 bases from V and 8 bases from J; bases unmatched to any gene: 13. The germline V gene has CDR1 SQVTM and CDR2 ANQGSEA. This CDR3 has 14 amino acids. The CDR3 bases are TGCAGCGTACCATCTCCGGGACAGGGCTTCGGCTACACCTTC. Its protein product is CSVPSPGQGFGYTF.